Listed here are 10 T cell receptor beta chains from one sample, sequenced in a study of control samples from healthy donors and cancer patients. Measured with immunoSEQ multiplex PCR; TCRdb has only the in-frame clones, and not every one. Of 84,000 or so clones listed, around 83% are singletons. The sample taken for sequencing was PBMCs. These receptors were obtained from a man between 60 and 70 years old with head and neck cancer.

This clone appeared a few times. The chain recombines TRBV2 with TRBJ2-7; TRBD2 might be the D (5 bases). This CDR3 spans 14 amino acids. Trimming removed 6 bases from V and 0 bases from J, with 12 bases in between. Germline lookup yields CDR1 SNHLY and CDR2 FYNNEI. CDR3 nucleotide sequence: TGTGCCAGCAGGATCCGGGGAAGCTCCTACGAGCAGTACTTC. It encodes CASRIRGSSYEQYF. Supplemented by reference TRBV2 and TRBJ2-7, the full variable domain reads EPEVTQTPSHQVTQMGQEVILRCVPISNHLYFYWYRQILGQKVEFLVSFYNNEISEKSEIFDDQFSVERPDGSNFTLKIRSTKLEDSAMYFCASRIRGSSYEQYFGPGTRLTVT.

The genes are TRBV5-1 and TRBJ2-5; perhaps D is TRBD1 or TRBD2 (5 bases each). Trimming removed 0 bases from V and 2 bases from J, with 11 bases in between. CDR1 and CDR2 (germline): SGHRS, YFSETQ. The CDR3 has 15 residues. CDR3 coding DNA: TGCGCCAGCAGCTTGGGCGGTGGGGGACAAGAGACCCAGTACTTC. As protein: CASSLGGGGQETQYF.

CDR3 sequence reads: CASSIAQGAYEQYF. The CDR3 coding sequence is TGTGCCAGTAGTATAGCCCAGGGGGCCTACGAGCAGTACTTC. The V and J genes are TRBV19 and TRBJ2-7, with 7 bases that match TRBD1. Germline CDR1 is LNHDA and CDR2 is SQIVND (reference sequence). With 1 base clipped from V and 2 bases from J, the junction kept 2 bases outside the gene matches. The CDR3 runs 14 residues. The full variable domain, in which reference TRBV19 and TRBJ2-7 provide the parts outside the CDR3, is DGGITQSPKYLFRKEGQNVTLSCEQNLNHDAMYWYRQDPGQGLRLIYYSQIVNDFQKGDIAEGYSVSREKKESFPLTVTSAQKNPTAFYLCASSIAQGAYEQYFGPGTRLTVT.

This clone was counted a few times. DNA of the CDR3: TGTGCCAGCAGCCCCCGGTCGGGTGGGCGGCTAACCTACAATGAGCAGTTCTTC. This sequence encodes CASSPRSGGRLTYNEQFF. The rearrangement joins TRBV9 to TRBJ2-1; D is undetermined. CDR3 length: 18 residues. Germline CDR1 and CDR2: SGDLS and YYNGEE. V dropped 4 bases and J dropped 2 bases, with 22 bases sitting between them.

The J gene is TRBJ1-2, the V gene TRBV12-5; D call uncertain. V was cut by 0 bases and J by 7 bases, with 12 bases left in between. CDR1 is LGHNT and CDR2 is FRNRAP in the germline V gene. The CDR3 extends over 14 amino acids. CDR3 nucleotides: TGTGCTAGTGGTTTGGTAAACGCCAGACGTGGCTACACCTTC. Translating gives CASGLVNARRGYTF. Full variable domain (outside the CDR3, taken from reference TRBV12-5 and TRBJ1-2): DARVTQTPRHKVTEMGQEVTMRCQPILGHNTVFWYRQTMMQGLELLAYFRNRAPLDDSGMPKDRFSAEMPDATLATLKIQPSEPRDSAVYFCASGLVNARRGYTFGSGTRLTVV.

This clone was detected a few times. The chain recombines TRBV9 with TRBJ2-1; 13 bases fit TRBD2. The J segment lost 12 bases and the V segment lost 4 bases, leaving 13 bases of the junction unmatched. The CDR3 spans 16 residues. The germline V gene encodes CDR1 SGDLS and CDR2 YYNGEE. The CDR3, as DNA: TGTGCCAGCAGCTCCTCGACTAGCGGGAGGCCCCGAGGGCAGTTCTTC. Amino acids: CASSSSTSGRPRGQFF.

This chain's CDR3 is CASSQDLRTQFF. CDR3 bases: TGCGCCAGCAGCCAAGATCTGAGGACCCAGTTCTTC. V is TRBV4-1 and J is TRBJ2-1; no firm D call. The CDR3 is 12 amino acids. CDR1 is MGHRA and CDR2 is YSYEKL in the germline V gene. Trimming took off 0 bases at V and 13 bases at J, with 10 bases between the two ends.

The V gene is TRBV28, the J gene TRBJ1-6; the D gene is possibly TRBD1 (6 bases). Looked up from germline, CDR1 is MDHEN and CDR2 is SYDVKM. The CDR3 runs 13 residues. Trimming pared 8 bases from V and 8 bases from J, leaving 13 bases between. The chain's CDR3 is CASRGGGYSPLHF. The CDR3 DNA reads TGTGCCAGCCGAGGGGGGGGGTATTCACCCCTCCACTTT.

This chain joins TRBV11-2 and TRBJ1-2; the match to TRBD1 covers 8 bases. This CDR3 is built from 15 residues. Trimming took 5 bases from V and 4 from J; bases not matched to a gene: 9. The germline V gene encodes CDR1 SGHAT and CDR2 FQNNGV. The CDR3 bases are TGTGCCAGCAGCCCAGACAGGGGAGGAGCCTATGGCTACACCTTC. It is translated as CASSPDRGGAYGYTF.

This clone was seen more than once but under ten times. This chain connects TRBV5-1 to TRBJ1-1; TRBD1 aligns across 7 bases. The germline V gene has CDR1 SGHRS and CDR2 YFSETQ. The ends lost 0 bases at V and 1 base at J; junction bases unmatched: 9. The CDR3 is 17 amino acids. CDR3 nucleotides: TGCGCCAGCAGCTTGGGACCGGACAGGCGACAGAACACTGAAGCTTTCTTT. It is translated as CASSLGPDRRQNTEAFF. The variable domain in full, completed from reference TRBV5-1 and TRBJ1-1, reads KAGVTQTPRYLIKTRGQQVTLSCSPISGHRSVSWYQQTPGQGLQFLFEYFSETQRNKGNFPGRFSGRQFSNSRSEMNVSTLELGDSALYLCASSLGPDRRQNTEAFFGQGTRLTVV.